The rows below give T cell receptor beta chains drawn from one sample of a study of blood T cell repertoires in COVID-19. This table comes from immunoSEQ multiplex PCR, and its TCRdb copy is limited to in-frame clones, with some not included. Of more than 85,000 clones in the sample, approximately 84% were seen once. Sequenced: peripheral blood. Receptors were obtained from a man at least 80 years old with active or convalescent COVID-19. CDR3s include the opening cysteine and the closing phenylalanine or tryptophan. For some rows the clone size is stated as once, few or many, or as a class when expanded; others skip it.

V gene	J gene	clone size	CDR3 protein
TRBV7-9	TRBJ1-4	few	CASSPKGALPTNEKLFF
TRBV5-1	TRBJ1-2	NA	CASSLVPDRVDGYTF
TRBV6-6	TRBJ2-4	once	CASTTYTGGNIQYF
TRBV6-5	TRBJ1-3	few	CASSPTGSSGNTIYF
TRBV15	TRBJ2-2	NA	CATSRTAPGTGELFF
TRBV19	TRBJ2-2	few	CASSTLGTANTGELFF
TRBV30	TRBJ1-6	NA	CAWVIGGNSPLHF
TRBV28	TRBJ1-6	NA	CASSLRRGQGFNSPLHF
TRBV27	TRBJ2-6	NA	CASSLSFGQRGSGANVLTF
TRBV12-3/TRBV12-4	TRBJ1-2	NA	CASRAAEVYGYTF
TRBV29-1	TRBJ2-2	NA	CTAQLVDTGELFF
TRBV25-1	TRBJ1-2	once	CASRGLSGYTF
TRBV28	TRBJ1-3	NA	CASSTNLQGRRGLGTIYF
TRBV5-4	TRBJ2-7	NA	CASSLLGQSYEQYF
TRBV4-3	TRBJ2-3	NA	CASSQDWGRGSLDTQYF
TRBV5-8	TRBJ1-1	NA	CARRHVKGGGGSTEAFF
TRBV6-5	TRBJ1-2	NA	CASRHGTGEGYTF
TRBV5-1	TRBJ1-2	NA	CASSLRQGSHSNYGYTF
TRBV25-1	TRBJ1-2	NA	CASSDGWGTGDDGYTF
TRBV6-5	TRBJ2-3	NA	CASTRSGNTDTQYF
TRBV15	TRBJ1-3	few	CATSAKTGYSGNTIYF
TRBV7-8	TRBJ1-1	NA	CASSLGSPEAFF
TRBV5-4	TRBJ1-2	once	CASSSIQGPYGYTF
TRBV28	TRBJ2-5	NA	CASSRTSGGHGDF
TRBV7-9	TRBJ1-2	NA	CATTDSRDYGYTF
TRBV10-3	TRBJ1-6	NA	CAITGGDHSPLHF
TRBV7-2	TRBJ2-5	NA	CASSLVGGAAPTQYF
TRBV30	TRBJ1-5	NA	CAWRDSSNQPQHF
TRBV27	TRBJ1-2	NA	CASSPGQARYTF
TRBV5-5	TRBJ1-4	NA	CASSLARELFF
TRBV14	TRBJ2-5	NA	CASSQDEVGTQQETQYF
TRBV10-1	TRBJ2-3	once	CASNSGTSGQDTQYF
TRBV7-9	TRBJ2-3	NA	CASSAPIGQGSADTQYF
TRBV3-1/TRBV3-2	TRBJ2-3	NA	CASSQWKREKGTQYF
TRBV10-3	TRBJ2-6	NA	CATKTGAGFGANVLTF